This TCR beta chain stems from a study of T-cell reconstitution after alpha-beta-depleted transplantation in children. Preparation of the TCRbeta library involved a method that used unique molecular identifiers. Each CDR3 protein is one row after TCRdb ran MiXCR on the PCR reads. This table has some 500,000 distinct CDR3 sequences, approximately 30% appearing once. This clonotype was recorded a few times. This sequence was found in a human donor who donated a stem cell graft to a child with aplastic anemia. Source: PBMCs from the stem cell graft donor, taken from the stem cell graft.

Here the CDR3 DNA reads TGTGCCAGCAGTTACTCCCCAGATACGCAGTATTTT. This sequence encodes CASSYSPDTQYF. The genes are TRBV6-6 and TRBJ2-3; no clear D gene. Looked up from germline, CDR1 is MNHNY and CDR2 is SVGAGI (reference sequence). The CDR3 loop spans 12 amino acids. V lost 0 bases and J 4 bases, leaving 2 bases between the germline ends.